These 5 T cell receptor beta chains were all obtained from the same sample, sequenced in a study of CD8 T cells in Susac syndrome. Random hexamers were used to reverse transcribe an amount of roughly 0.45 to 1 ug RNA. TCRdb itself ran the immunoSEQ multiplex PCR reads through MiXCR, one entry per CDR3 protein. The repertoire consists of about 190,000 distinct CDR3 sequences, with over 75% occurring once and the leading ten covering approximately 0.09%. Sequenced input: CD4+ T cells from PBMCs. The receptors stem from a human donor with Susac syndrome.

The V gene is TRBV6-1, the J gene TRBJ2-3; D ambiguous. CDR3 length: 16 residues. CDR1 is MNHNS, CDR2 SASEGT, per germline. Trimming cost V 2 bases and J 6 bases, with 18 bases left between them. The CDR3 sequence is CASSESWSLSSDTQYF. The CDR3 DNA reads TGTGCCAGCAGTGAAAGCTGGTCTCTTTCGTCGGATACGCAGTATTTT.

This chain uses TRBV18 with TRBJ1-4; tentative D call: TRBD1 (6 bases). V was shortened by 3 bases and J by 8 bases, with 13 bases between the two germline ends. Germline V lookup: CDR1 KGHSH, CDR2 LQKENI. There are 14 residues in the CDR3. CDR3 residues: CASSPQDSTEKLFF. The CDR3 DNA is TGTGCCAGCTCACCCCAGGACAGTACAGAAAAACTGTTTTTT.

The genes are TRBV27 and TRBJ2-2, with no clear D. Trimming cost V 2 bases and J 6 bases, with 13 bases left between them. CDR1 and CDR2 (germline): MNHEY, SMNVEV (reference sequence). This CDR3 is built from 15 residues. The CDR3 DNA follows: TGTGCCAGCAGTTTAATCGTAGGTTCCGCCGGGGAGCTGTTTTTT. It yields the protein CASSLIVGSAGELFF.

J is TRBJ1-2 and V is TRBV20-1; D not resolved. The CDR3 has 13 amino acids. V gave up 6 bases and J gave up 3 bases, with 14 bases separating them. Germline lookup yields CDR1 DFQATT and CDR2 SNEGSKA (reference sequence). CDR3 nucleotide sequence: TGCAGTGCCGCCGGAGGGAGGGACTATGGCTACACCTTC. Translation gives CSAAGGRDYGYTF.

This clonotype occurred once. The chain recombines TRBV5-1 with TRBJ2-5, with 10 nucleotides matching TRBD2. Germline-derived CDR1 and CDR2 are SGHRS and YFSETQ. Trimming cost V 0 bases and J 3 bases; bases outside gene matches: 8. This CDR3 contains 17 residues. The CDR3 here is CASSLAASGSGEETQYF. The CDR3 DNA reads as TGCGCCAGCAGCTTGGCGGCTAGCGGGAGTGGAGAAGAGACCCAGTACTTC. Together with reference TRBV5-1 and TRBJ2-5, the CDR3 gives the full variable domain: KAGVTQTPRYLIKTRGQQVTLSCSPISGHRSVSWYQQTPGQGLQFLFEYFSETQRNKGNFPGRFSGRQFSNSRSEMNVSTLELGDSALYLCASSLAASGSGEETQYFGPGTRLLVL.